These T cell receptor beta chains were read from a single sample in a study of CD8 T cells in ankylosing spondylitis. From the 5' RACE reads, TCRdb called clonotypes with MiXCR, one entry per CDR3 protein. Of hundreds of thousands of distinct CDR3 sequences listed, 26% are singletons. Sequencing used blood, either unsorted or a sorted T cell fraction (not recorded which). The origin of the receptors is a male donor with ankylosing spondylitis. Both conserved end residues are part of each CDR3. Fields, in order: V gene, clone size, J gene, D gene, CDR3 DNA, CDR3 protein. D genes are given only for firm matches. Rows may omit the clone size; those that give it use once, few, many or a size class.

TRBV5-1	NA	TRBJ2-7	NA	TGCGCCAGCAGCTTGGCCGTAAGGGGGATACCCTACGAGCAGTACTTC	CASSLAVRGIPYEQYF
TRBV28	few	TRBJ2-1	NA	TGTGCCAGCAGTTTGAGGGGGGGGCGCTTGCACAATGAGCAGTTCTTC	CASSLRGGRLHNEQFF
TRBV20-1	NA	TRBJ1-5	TRBD1	TGCAGTGCTGGGGACAGGAGTTTAGAGCCCCAGCATTTT	CSAGDRSLEPQHF
TRBV4-1	many	TRBJ2-3	NA	TGCGCCAGCAGCCAAGCGGCTCAGCGACCAGATACGCAGTATTTT	CASSQAAQRPDTQYF
TRBV5-1	many	TRBJ2-3	NA	TGTGCCAGCAGCTTAGTCGGCAGCACAGATACGCAGTATTTT	CASSLVGSTDTQYF
TRBV7-2	NA	TRBJ2-5	TRBD2	TGTGCCAGCAGCTTGGAACTAGCGGAAGAGACCCAGTACTTC	CASSLELAEETQYF
TRBV5-1	few	TRBJ2-5	TRBD2	TGCGCCAGCAGCTTCGGGACTAGCGGGTCACAAGAGACCCAGTACTTC	CASSFGTSGSQETQYF
TRBV15	few	TRBJ2-3	NA	TGTGCCACCAGCTTTTCAAGAGGGGGAGGAGATACGCAGTATTTT	CATSFSRGGGDTQYF
TRBV5-1	NA	TRBJ2-7	NA	TGCGCCAGCAGCTTGACGGCAGCGGATCCCTACGAGCAGTACTTC	CASSLTAADPYEQYF
TRBV5-6	NA	TRBJ2-1	NA	TGTGCCAGCAGGATGGGACTGAACAATGAGCAGTTCTTC	CASRMGLNNEQFF
TRBV18	NA	TRBJ2-1	TRBD2	TGTGCCAGCTCTCGGGGAGCGGGAGATGAGCAGTTCTTC	CASSRGAGDEQFF
TRBV5-1	NA	TRBJ2-4	TRBD2	TGCGCCAGCAGCAAAGAGGGAGCGGGAGTGGAAAACATTCAGTACTTC	CASSKEGAGVENIQYF
TRBV29-1	few	TRBJ2-2	NA	TGCAGCGTTCTGGAGGGAGCGGGCACCGGGGAGCTGTTTTTT	CSVLEGAGTGELFF